This T cell receptor beta chain was recorded in a study of Graves' ophthalmopathy and Graves' hyperthyroidism (dated 2018 in TCRdb). Regarding the study in general: Hyperthyroidism was defined as stable when no progression to ophthalmopathy occurred within 18 months of follow-up. The study used signatures of the TCR beta repertoire to tell Graves' ophthalmopathy apart from Graves' hyperthyroidism and to predict which patients would progress to ophthalmopathy. In total, 135 blood samples were TCR-sequenced: under 45 ophthalmopathy, 75 hyperthyroidism and about 17 hyperthyroidism-to-ophthalmopathy patients. To explore V-J signatures that distinguish ophthalmopathy from hyperthyroidism, a discovery set of under 110 patients was enrolled, made up of 43 with ophthalmopathy and fewer than 60 with stable hyperthyroidism. The independent validation cohort included 20 or so hyperthyroidism patients plus 17 patients who later progressed from hyperthyroidism to ophthalmopathy. In over 5 hyperthyroidism patients, the T-cell repertoire of thyroid tissue was compared with the T-cell repertoire of blood. Following sampling, methimazole starting at 30 mg daily was administered to hyperthyroidism patients, and high-dose intravenous methylprednisolone was administered to ophthalmopathy patients.

The hyperthyroidism patients were 18 to 65 years old and newly diagnosed, with a disease duration of less than 2 months. Patients were excluded if they had other autoimmune diseases, uncontrolled infections, pregnancy or lactation. Clinical symptoms, serum thyroxine, TRAb, thyroid ultrasound and orbital computed tomography were used for diagnosis. Trizol reagent was used to extract the total RNA, and its quality was then checked on an Agilent 2100 Bioanalyzer. Details on this clonotype: Its antigen remains unidentified. No much larger clone exists at a distance of one base, and base qualities are not known.

TCR beta CDR3 regions were amplified from RNA transcripts for repertoire sequencing. The first round of RT-PCR was done with HTBI primers and the Qiagen OneStep RT-PCR kit, and was followed by a second round of multiplex PCR, then size selection and purification. Libraries were sequenced paired-end with 100 bp reads on an Illumina HiSeq2000. The paper's data handling went like this. SOAPnuke was used to process the reads, removing any read that contained adapters or uncalled bases, had a mean Phred below 15, or lacked an exact match to the constant primer or identifier. COPE v1.2.5 was used to merge the high-quality paired reads. Each unique nucleotide sequence was treated as a clonotype, and MiTCR v1.1 was used to align the clonotypes to the IMGT TRB V, D and J references. Analysis was restricted to V-J combinations with a frequency above 0.0001, which covered roughly 99% of repertoires. For each V-J combination, a TCR clonal expansion and chaos score was defined as F50 clonal expansion divided by the chaos observed in the TCRdist matrix. Features were reduced by Welch's t-statistics and random forest to approximately 13 V-J combinations, which fed a naive Bayes classifier. The Morisita-Horn index was used to measure how similar the thyroid and blood repertoires were. The public sequencing data were trimmed at Q25 with fastp and processed into clonotypes with MiXCR by TCRdb, which kept only in-frame beta chains. Each entry is one CDR3 protein sequence, shown with its most common DNA and genes. The V and J calls shown here were made by TCRdb, not taken from the authors' results. This sample gives about 1.2 million distinct CDR3 sequences in total; 35% to 40% of them show up just once. Around 10% of the sample belongs to the ten largest clones.

Summary of the overall study and its limitations: Sample size was not statistically predetermined, and group allocation was not concealed from the investigators. Most expanded thyroid clonotypes with a frequency above 0.001 also appeared in blood, which suggests that blood repertoires may reflect the immune response in the thyroid. In validation, the model predicted ophthalmopathy progression with about 71% sensitivity and about 73% specificity; eleven to twelve predicted patients were CT-confirmed with GO in a median of approximately 6.5 months. In cross-validation, the 13-signature model distinguished ophthalmopathy from stable hyperthyroidism with roughly 90% sensitivity and just under 84% specificity, and in the test set the corresponding values were about 80% and 75%.

V lost 3 bases and J lost 1 base, and the count of bases not matched to a germline gene is 4. For CDR1 and CDR2, the germline V gene (reference sequence) lists DFQATT and SNEGSKA. Taken from cysteine to phenylalanine, the CDR3 has 15 residues. Only CDR3 DNA is held: 45 bases, read in frame from base 1. The sample consisted of peripheral blood or thyroid tissue (not recorded which). The V and J genes are TRBV20-1 and TRBJ2-2, with 8 central nucleotides matching TRBD2. This TCR derives from an adult man with Graves' hyperthyroidism. The sequenced DNA: TGCAGTGCTAGGACCCTAGCGGGGAACACCGGGGAGCTGTTTTTT. Translated, this is CSARTLAGNTGELFF.